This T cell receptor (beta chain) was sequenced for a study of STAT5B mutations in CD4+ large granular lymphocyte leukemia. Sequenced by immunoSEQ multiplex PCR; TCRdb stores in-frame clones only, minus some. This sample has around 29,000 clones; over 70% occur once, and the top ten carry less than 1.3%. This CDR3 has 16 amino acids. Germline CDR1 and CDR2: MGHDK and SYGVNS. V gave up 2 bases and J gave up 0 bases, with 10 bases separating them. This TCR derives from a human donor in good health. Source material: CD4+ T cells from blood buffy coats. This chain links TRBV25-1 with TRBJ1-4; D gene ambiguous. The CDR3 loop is CASSETTVATNEKLFF. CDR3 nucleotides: TGTGCCAGCAGTGAAACGACCGTTGCAACTAATGAAAAACTGTTTTTT.